The 11 T cell receptor beta chains below all came from one sample that was sequenced in a study of technical replicates of blood from a few donors. Only in-frame clones appear in the TCRdb table, and some are missing; sequencing was by immunoSEQ multiplex PCR. Seen here are 65,000 to 90,000 clones, under 99% observed once, and the top ten hold around 0.22%. Sequencing was carried out using T cells isolated from PBMCs. The receptors stem from a human donor in good health.

The genes are TRBV28 and TRBJ2-5; no clear D gene. Germline V gene lookup returns CDR1 MDHEN and CDR2 SYDVKM. The CDR3 is 15 amino acids. Trimming left V 0 bases short and J 0 bases short, with 8 bases between. The CDR3 bases are TGTGCCAGCAGTTTATGGCGAAAGTACCAAGAGACCCAGTACTTC. Its translation: CASSLWRKYQETQYF.

The chain combines TRBV5-6 with TRBJ2-7; maybe TRBD1 (5 bases). CDR3 size: 16 residues. The germline gives CDR1 SGHDT, CDR2 YYEEEE. With 4 bases removed from V and 0 bases from J, the gap between germline ends came to 17 bases. CDR3 sequence: CASSQRGRVLSYEQYF. For the CDR3, the DNA is TGTGCCAGCAGCCAAAGAGGCAGGGTCCTCTCCTACGAGCAGTACTTC.

V gene TRBV30 combines with J gene TRBJ1-4; possibly TRBD1 for D (5 bases). The CDR3 sequence is 15 residues long. The germline CDR1 and CDR2 sequences are GTSNPN and SVGIG (reference sequence). Trimming cost V 4 bases and J 5 bases, with 17 bases left between them. As DNA, the CDR3 is TGTGCCTGGATAGGGCCGGGGGAGGTGAATGAAAAACTGTTTTTT. This codes for CAWIGPGEVNEKLFF.

The CDR3 DNA reads as TGTGCCAGCAGCCCCGCCTACACAGATACGCAGTATTTT. Translated, it gives CASSPAYTDTQYF. The rearrangement links TRBV5-6 to TRBJ2-3; D not resolved. V was clipped by 4 bases and J by 2 bases, with 8 bases between them. This CDR3 region has 13 residues. Germline V CDR1 and CDR2: SGHDT, YYEEEE.

DNA of the CDR3: TGCGCCAGCAGCTTGGACGGGAGTAGATCCGGGGAGCTGTTTTTT. It translates to CASSLDGSRSGELFF. The rearrangement joins TRBV5-1 to TRBJ2-2; weak D call: TRBD2 (6 bases). This CDR3 is built from 15 residues. V dropped 0 bases and J dropped 6 bases, with 12 bases sitting between them. CDR1 and CDR2 (germline): SGHRS, YFSETQ.

This clone showed up just once. The chain links TRBV25-1 to TRBJ2-4; 8 bases match TRBD1. This CDR3 region has 16 residues. Losses at the gene ends were 2 bases for V and 6 bases for J; bases not matched to a gene: 9. From germline, CDR1 is MGHDK and CDR2 SYGVNS. The CDR3 coding sequence is TGTGCCAGCAGTGAACCGCTTGACAGGGGTTTAAACATTCAGTACTTC. Its protein product is CASSEPLDRGLNIQYF.

This chain links TRBV27 with TRBJ1-2, with D perhaps TRBD1 (6 bases). The V gene lost 4 bases and the J gene lost 4 bases, with 10 bases spanning the gap. The CDR3 sequence is 13 residues long. Germline values: CDR1 MNHEY, CDR2 SMNVEV (reference sequence). The CDR3 protein is CASSYRVGYGYTF. CDR3 in DNA: TGTGCCAGCAGTTACAGGGTTGGCTATGGCTACACCTTC.

The rearrangement joins TRBV28 to TRBJ2-1; D is possibly TRBD1 (6 bases). The CDR3 has 15 amino acids. CDR1 and CDR2 from the germline V gene are MDHEN and SYDVKM. V lost 4 bases and J lost 5, with 15 bases in between. The CDR3 DNA reads TGTGCCAGCAGTTCCAGGGGACCCAGGGACAATGAGCAGTTCTTC. Amino acids: CASSSRGPRDNEQFF. The full variable domain, rest sourced from reference TRBV28 and TRBJ2-1, is DVKVTQSSRYLVKRTGEKVFLECVQDMDHENMFWYRQDPGLGLRLIYFSYDVKMKEKGDIPEGYSVSREKKERFSLILESASTNQTSMYLCASSSRGPRDNEQFFGPGTRLTVL.

V usage is TRBV27 and J usage is TRBJ2-3; perhaps TRBD2 as D (5 bases). V lost 5 bases, J lost 2 bases, and 14 bases lay in between. Per the germline V gene, CDR1 is MNHEY and CDR2 is SMNVEV (reference sequence). The CDR3 has 15 amino acids. CDR3 in DNA: TGTGCCAGCAGTCCAGTGGTGGGAGTCACAGATACGCAGTATTTT. As protein: CASSPVVGVTDTQYF.

This clone was seen a single time. V and J are TRBV9 and TRBJ1-5; D gene ambiguous. The CDR3 contains 14 residues. The germline CDR1 and CDR2 sequences are SGDLS and YYNGEE. V was shortened by 0 bases and J by 5 bases, with 9 bases between the two germline ends. This CDR3 reads CASSVGQVDQPQHF. CDR3 nucleotides: TGTGCCAGCAGCGTAGGGCAGGTAGATCAGCCCCAGCATTTT.

V gene TRBV7-9 combines with J gene TRBJ2-1; TRBD2 matches at 9 bases. The CDR3 sequence is 14 residues long. V shed 6 bases and J 1 base; nucleotides not matched to a gene: 1. Germline values: CDR1 SEHNR, CDR2 FQNEAQ (reference sequence). The CDR3 reads CASSSGGSYNEQFF. CDR3 nucleotide sequence: TGTGCCAGCAGTAGCGGGGGATCCTACAATGAGCAGTTCTTC.